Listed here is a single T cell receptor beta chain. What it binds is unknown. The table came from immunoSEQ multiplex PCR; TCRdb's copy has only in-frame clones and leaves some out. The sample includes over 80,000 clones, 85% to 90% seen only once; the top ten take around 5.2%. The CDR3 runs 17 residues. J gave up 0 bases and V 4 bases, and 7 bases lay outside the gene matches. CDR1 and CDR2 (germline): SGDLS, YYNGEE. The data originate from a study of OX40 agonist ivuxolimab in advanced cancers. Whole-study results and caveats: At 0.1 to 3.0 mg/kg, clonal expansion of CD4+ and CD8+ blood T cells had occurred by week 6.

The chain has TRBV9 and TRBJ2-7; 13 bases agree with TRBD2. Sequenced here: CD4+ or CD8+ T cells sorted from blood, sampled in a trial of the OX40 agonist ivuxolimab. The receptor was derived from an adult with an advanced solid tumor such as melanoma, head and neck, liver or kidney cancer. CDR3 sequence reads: CASSPGLAGASSYEQYF. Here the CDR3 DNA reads TGTGCCAGCAGCCCCGGACTAGCGGGGGCTAGCTCCTACGAGCAGTACTTC. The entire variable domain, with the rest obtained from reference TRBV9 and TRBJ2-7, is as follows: DSGVTQTPKHLITATGQRVTLRCSPRSGDLSVYWYQQSLDQGLQFLIQYYNGEERAKGNILERFSAQQFPDLHSELNLSSLELGDSALYFCASSPGLAGASSYEQYFGPGTRLTVT.